This T cell receptor beta chain was identified in a study of blood T cells in healthy people across ages. Across the study: About one barcoded beta molecule was captured per two T cells (by template switching).

Primed by a sample-barcoded 5' primer and a J-beta primer mix, a second PCR proceeded for roughly 6 to 12 cycles. The authors tagged each cDNA molecule using a template-switch adaptor with 12 random nucleotides. TCRdb re-called the 5' RACE reads through MiXCR, storing one row per CDR3 protein. The table lists 800,000 to 900,000 distinct CDR3 sequences, around two thirds of them singletons. CDR1 and CDR2 from the germline V gene are SGHRS and YFSETQ. With 0 bases removed from V and 7 bases from J, the gap between germline ends came to 8 bases. The CDR3 runs 13 residues. Per individual sample, total RNA of at least 5.5 micrograms was extracted.

This sequence originates from a man aged 25-45 years in good health. The chain links TRBV5-1 to TRBJ2-1; D is perhaps TRBD2 (5 bases). Specimen: blood. The CDR3 DNA reads TGCGCCAGCAGCTTGGCCGGGATTAATGAGCAGTTCTTC. Translation: CASSLAGINEQFF. Looking up the rest from reference TRBV5-1 and TRBJ2-1 gives the full variable domain: KAGVTQTPRYLIKTRGQQVTLSCSPISGHRSVSWYQQTPGQGLQFLFEYFSETQRNKGNFPGRFSGRQFSNSRSEMNVSTLELGDSALYLCASSLAGINEQFFGPGTRLTVL.